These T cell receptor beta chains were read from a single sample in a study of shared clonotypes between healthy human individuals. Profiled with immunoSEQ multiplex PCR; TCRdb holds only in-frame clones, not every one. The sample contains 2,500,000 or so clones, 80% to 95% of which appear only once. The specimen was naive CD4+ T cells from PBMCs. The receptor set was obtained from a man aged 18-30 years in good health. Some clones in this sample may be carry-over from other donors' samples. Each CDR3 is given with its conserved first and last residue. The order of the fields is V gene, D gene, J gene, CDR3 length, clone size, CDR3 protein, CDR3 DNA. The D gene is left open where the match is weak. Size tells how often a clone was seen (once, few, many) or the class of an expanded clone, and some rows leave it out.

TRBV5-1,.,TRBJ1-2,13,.,CASSSGFYYGYTF,TGCGCCAGCAGCAGCGGGTTTTACTATGGCTACACCTTC
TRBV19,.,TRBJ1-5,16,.,CASSIEAGYGNQPQHF,TGTGCCAGTAGTATAGAGGCAGGGTACGGCAATCAGCCCCAGCATTTT
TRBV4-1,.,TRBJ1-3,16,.,CASSQDLGVRGNTIYF,TGCGCCAGCAGCCAAGATTTGGGGGTGCGAGGAAACACCATATATTTT
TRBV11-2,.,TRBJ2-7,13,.,CASSHQQSYEQYF,TGTGCCAGCAGCCATCAGCAGTCCTACGAGCAGTACTTC
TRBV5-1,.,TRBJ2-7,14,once,CASSSGRAPYEQYF,TGCGCCAGCAGCTCGGGCAGGGCCCCCTACGAGCAGTACTTC
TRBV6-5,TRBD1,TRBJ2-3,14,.,CASSRRQGTDTQYF,TGTGCCAGCAGCCGACGACAGGGAACAGATACGCAGTATTTT
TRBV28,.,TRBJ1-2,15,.,CASSTTPGTSYGYTF,TGTGCCAGCAGTACGACCCCAGGGACCAGCTATGGCTACACCTTC
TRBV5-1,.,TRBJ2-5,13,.,CASSLGSDGTQYF,TGCGCCAGCAGCCTAGGTTCGGATGGGACCCAGTACTTC
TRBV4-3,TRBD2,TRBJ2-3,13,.,CASSQDRERDRYF,TGCGCCAGCAGCCAAGATAGAGAGCGGGACCGGTATTTT
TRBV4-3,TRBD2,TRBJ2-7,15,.,CASSQRLAGAYEQYF,TGCGCCAGCAGCCAACGACTAGCGGGAGCCTACGAGCAGTACTTC
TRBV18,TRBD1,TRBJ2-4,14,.,CASSGDRVQNIQYF,TGTGCCAGCTCCGGGGACAGGGTACAAAACATTCAGTACTTC
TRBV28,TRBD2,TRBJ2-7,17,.,CASSPLLRETSGYEQYF,TGTGCCAGCAGTCCACTCCTCAGGGAAACTAGCGGATACGAGCAGTACTTC
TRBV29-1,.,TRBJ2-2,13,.,CSVTAQVGGELFF,TGCAGCGTGACGGCTCAGGTGGGCGGGGAGCTGTTTTTT
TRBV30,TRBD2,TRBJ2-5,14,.,CAWSVSAGGETQYF,TGTGCCTGGAGTGTATCAGCGGGAGGGGAGACCCAGTACTTC
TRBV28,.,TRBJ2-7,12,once,CASTPGVREQYF,TGTGCCAGCACCCCAGGCGTCAGGGAGCAGTACTTC
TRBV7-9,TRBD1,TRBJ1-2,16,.,CASSPGQGASTYGYTF,TGTGCCAGCAGCCCGGGACAGGGGGCGAGTACGTATGGCTACACCTTC
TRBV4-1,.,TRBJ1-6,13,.,CASSSTSGSPLHF,TGCGCCAGCAGTTCTACCAGTGGTTCACCCCTCCACTTT
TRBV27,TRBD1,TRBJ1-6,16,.,CASSPGTGALNSPLHF,TGTGCCAGCAGCCCCGGGACAGGGGCTCTTAATTCACCCCTCCACTTT
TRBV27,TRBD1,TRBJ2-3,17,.,CASSPRRQGVWGDTQYF,TGTGCCAGCAGTCCTCGTCGACAGGGGGTTTGGGGAGATACGCAGTATTTT
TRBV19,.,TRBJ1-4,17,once,CASSLGLWTLTNEKLFF,TGTGCCAGTAGTTTGGGGTTATGGACCCTAACTAATGAAAAACTGTTTTTT
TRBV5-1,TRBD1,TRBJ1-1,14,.,CASSPKTGGTEAFF,TGCGCCAGCAGCCCCAAAACAGGGGGGACTGAAGCTTTCTTT
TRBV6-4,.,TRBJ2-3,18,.,CASSRVSGPPRSTDTQYF,TGTGCCAGCAGCCGGGTTAGCGGACCACCACGTAGCACAGATACGCAGTATTTT
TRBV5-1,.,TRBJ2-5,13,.,CASSLAPQETQYF,TGCGCCAGCAGCTTGGCGCCCCAAGAGACCCAGTACTTC
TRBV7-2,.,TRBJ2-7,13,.,CASSLPAEGRQYF,TGTGCCAGCAGCTTACCGGCAGAGGGGCGGCAGTACTTC
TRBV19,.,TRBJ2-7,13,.,CASSPVLTYEQYF,TGTGCCAGTAGCCCGGTCCTCACCTACGAGCAGTACTTC
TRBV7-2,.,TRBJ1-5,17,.,CASSHAAPPHSNQPQHF,TGTGCCAGCAGCCATGCGGCCCCCCCCCATAGCAATCAGCCCCAGCATTTT
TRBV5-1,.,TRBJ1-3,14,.,CASSFGQPGNTIYF,TGCGCCAGCAGCTTTGGCCAGCCGGGAAACACCATATATTTT
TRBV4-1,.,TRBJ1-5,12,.,CASSQDTQPQHF,TGCGCCAGCAGCCAGGATACTCAGCCCCAGCATTTT
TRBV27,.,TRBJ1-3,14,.,CASSRTGPGNTIYF,TGTGCCAGCAGCCGAACAGGCCCTGGAAACACCATATATTTT
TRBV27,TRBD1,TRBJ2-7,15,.,CASSPLGTGGDEQYF,TGTGCCAGCAGCCCCTTGGGGACAGGGGGCGACGAGCAGTACTTC
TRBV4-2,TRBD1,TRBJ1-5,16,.,CASSQENRGKGQPQHF,TGTGCCAGCAGCCAAGAGAACAGGGGGAAAGGACAGCCCCAGCATTTT
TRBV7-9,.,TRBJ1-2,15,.,CASSSDLVSANGYTF,TGTGCCAGCAGTTCAGATCTTGTGTCGGCTAATGGCTACACCTTC
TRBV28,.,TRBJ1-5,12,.,CASTTAGKPQHF,TGTGCCAGCACCACTGCGGGAAAGCCCCAGCATTTT
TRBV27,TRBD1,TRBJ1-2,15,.,CASSPSGTGPYGYTF,TGTGCCAGCAGTCCCTCCGGGACAGGGCCCTATGGCTACACCTTC
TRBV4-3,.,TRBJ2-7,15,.,CASSQQAESSYEQYF,TGCGCCAGCAGCCAACAGGCTGAGAGCTCCTACGAGCAGTACTTC
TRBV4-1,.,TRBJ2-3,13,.,CASSQPSADTQYF,TGCGCCAGCAGCCAACCCTCGGCAGATACGCAGTATTTT
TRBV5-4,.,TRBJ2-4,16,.,CASSPTGSSRENIQYF,TGTGCCAGCAGCCCTACAGGTTCCAGCCGAGAAAACATTCAGTACTTC
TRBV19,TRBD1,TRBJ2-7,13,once,CASSNRDSYEQYF,TGTGCCAGTAGTAACCGGGACAGCTACGAGCAGTACTTC
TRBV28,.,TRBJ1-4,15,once,CASSLAGVTNEKLFF,TGTGCCAGCAGTTTAGCGGGCGTCACTAATGAAAAACTGTTTTTT
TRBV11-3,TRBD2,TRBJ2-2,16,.,CASSSGTSGSLGELFF,TGTGCCAGCAGCTCTGGGACTAGCGGGAGTCTCGGGGAGCTGTTTTTT
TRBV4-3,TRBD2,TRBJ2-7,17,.,CASSQDPGSGRAGEQYF,TGCGCCAGCAGCCAAGATCCCGGTAGTGGGAGGGCGGGGGAGCAGTACTTC
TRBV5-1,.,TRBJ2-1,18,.,CASSRRWGRESSYNEQFF,TGCGCCAGCAGCCGGAGGTGGGGCCGCGAAAGCTCCTACAATGAGCAGTTCTTC
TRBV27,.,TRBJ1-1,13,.,CASSPGTLAGAFF,TGTGCCAGCAGTCCCGGGACATTAGCAGGAGCTTTCTTT
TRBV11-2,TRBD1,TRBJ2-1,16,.,CASSRMDRSSYNEQFF,TGTGCCAGCAGCCGAATGGACAGGAGCTCCTACAATGAGCAGTTCTTC
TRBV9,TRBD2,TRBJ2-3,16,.,CASSPWTSGVADTQYF,TGTGCCAGCAGCCCGTGGACTAGCGGAGTGGCAGATACGCAGTATTTT
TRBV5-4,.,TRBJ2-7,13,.,CASSPTTSYEQYF,TGTGCCAGCAGCCCGACTACTAGTTACGAGCAGTACTTC
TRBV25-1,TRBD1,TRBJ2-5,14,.,CASSDVQGMKTQYF,TGTGCCAGCAGTGATGTACAGGGGATGAAGACCCAGTACTTC
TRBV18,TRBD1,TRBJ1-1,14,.,CASSQTGENTEAFF,TGTGCCAGCTCCCAGACAGGGGAAAACACTGAAGCTTTCTTT
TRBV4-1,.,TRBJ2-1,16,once,CASSQVRGPQMDEQFF,TGCGCCAGCAGCCAAGTACGAGGGCCTCAGATGGATGAGCAGTTCTTC
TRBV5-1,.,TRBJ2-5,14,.,CASSTGLTAETQYF,TGCGCCAGCAGCACGGGACTCACGGCGGAGACCCAGTACTTC
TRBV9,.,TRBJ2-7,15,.,CASSVAPTESYEQYF,TGTGCCAGCAGCGTAGCGCCTACTGAATCCTACGAGCAGTACTTC
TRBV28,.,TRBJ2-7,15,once,CASSPLTGDTYEQYF,TGTGCCAGCAGCCCCCTCACGGGAGATACCTACGAGCAGTACTTC
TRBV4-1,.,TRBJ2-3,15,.,CASSQVGTTTDTQYF,TGCGCCAGCAGCCAAGTTGGGACCACGACAGATACGCAGTATTTT
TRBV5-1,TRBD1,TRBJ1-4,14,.,CASGTGPLDEELFF,TGCGCCAGCGGGACAGGGCCTCTGGATGAAGAACTGTTTTTT
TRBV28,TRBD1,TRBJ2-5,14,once,CASSAGQEGETQYF,TGTGCCAGCAGTGCAGGACAGGAAGGAGAGACCCAGTACTTC
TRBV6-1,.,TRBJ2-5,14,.,CASSAGSTQETQYF,TGTGCCAGCAGTGCTGGATCTACCCAAGAGACCCAGTACTTC